This T cell receptor (beta chain) derives from a study of cytomegalovirus exposure and HLA in healthy donors. Study-level points and caveats: In vitro experiments confirmed that three CMV-associated chains were specific for CMV antigens. The investigators catalogued 164 TCR beta chains as cytomegalovirus-associated. Cytomegalovirus status was reportedly diagnosed by the classifier with high specificity and sensitivity.

CDR1 is MNHNS and CDR2 is SASEGT in the germline V gene. The CDR3 has 14 residues. The V and J ends lost 4 bases and 4 bases respectively, with 13 bases between them. Clones were read by immunoSEQ multiplex PCR, and TCRdb kept only the in-frame ones, dropping some. The profile covers approximately 280,000 clones, with 65% to 90% appearing a single time and roughly 1% taken by the ten largest. Concerning this clone itself: What it recognizes is unknown.

The V call is TRBV6-1, the J call TRBJ1-1; no clear D gene. The sequence derives from a woman aged 18-35 years in good health and CMV-seronegative. The sample taken for sequencing was PBMCs. This CDR3 is CASSASPPGTEAFF. CDR3 DNA: TGTGCCAGCAGTGCCTCCCCCCCGGGCACTGAAGCTTTCTTT.